This T cell receptor beta chain was retrieved from a study of a mutant IDH1 vaccine in newly diagnosed glioma. Study outcomes and limitations: Vaccination induced immune responses in about 92% of patients.

V lost 2 bases to trimming and J lost 7 bases, with 12 bases between them. This CDR3 spans 14 amino acids. Per germline, CDR1 SGHTS and CDR2 YDEGEE. Notes on this clone: Its antigen is unidentified.

TCRdb's copy holds only in-frame clones and misses some; the assay was immunoSEQ multiplex PCR. The table has about 64,000 clones, around 84% seen once. This sample's time point: week 11, during vaccination. Vaccination comprised doses that each held 300 ug of mutant IDH1 20-mer peptide, plus topical imiquimod. This chain links TRBV5-8 with TRBJ1-4; maybe TRBD1 (5 bases). This sequence originates from a woman aged 50 to 65 with glioma. The sequencing used PBMCs, collected from a glioma patient whose treatment included an IDH1 peptide vaccine. The CDR3 spells CASSLGQGSEKLFF. The CDR3, as DNA: TGTGCCAGCAGCTTAGGGCAGGGAAGTGAAAAACTGTTTTTT.